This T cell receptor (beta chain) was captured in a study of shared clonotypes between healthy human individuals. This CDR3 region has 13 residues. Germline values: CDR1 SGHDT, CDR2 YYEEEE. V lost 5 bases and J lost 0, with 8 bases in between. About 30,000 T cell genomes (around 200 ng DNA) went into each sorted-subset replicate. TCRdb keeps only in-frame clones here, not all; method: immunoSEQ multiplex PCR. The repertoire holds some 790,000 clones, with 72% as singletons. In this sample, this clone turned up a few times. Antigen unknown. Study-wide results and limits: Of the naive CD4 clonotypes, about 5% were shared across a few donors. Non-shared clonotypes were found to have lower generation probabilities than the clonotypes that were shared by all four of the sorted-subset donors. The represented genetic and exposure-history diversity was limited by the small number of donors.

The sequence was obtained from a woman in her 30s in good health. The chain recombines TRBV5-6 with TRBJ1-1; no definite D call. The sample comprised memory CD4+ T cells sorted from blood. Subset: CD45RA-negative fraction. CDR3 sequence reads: CASRLTMNTEAFF. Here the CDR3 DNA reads TGTGCCAGCAGGCTAACGATGAACACTGAAGCTTTCTTT.